These 2 T cell receptor beta chains were sequenced from one sample in a study of breast tumors, draining lymph nodes, adjacent tissues. Using its own MiXCR run on the multiplex PCR reads, TCRdb lists one record per CDR3 protein. Found here are approximately 10,000 distinct CDR3 sequences, roughly 53% of them singletons; the top ten hold 35% to 45%. The source material was breast tumor tissue. These receptor sequences come from a female donor with breast cancer. Some clones in this sample may be carry-over from other donors' samples.

In its sample, this clonotype is medium-sized. CDR3 sequence: CASSLAGEKGEKLFF. CDR3 sequence (DNA): TGTGCCAGCAGCCTGGCCGGGGAGAAGGGTGAAAAACTGTTTTTT. The V gene is TRBV5-5, the J gene TRBJ1-4; no firm D call. Germline V CDR1 and CDR2: SGHKS, YYEKEE (reference sequence). This CDR3 is 15 amino acids long. V was shortened by 4 bases and J by 7 bases, with 17 bases between the two germline ends. The whole variable domain, remainder taken from reference TRBV5-5 and TRBJ1-4, is DAGVTQSPTHLIKTRGQQVTLRCSPISGHKSVSWYQQVLGQGPQFIFQYYEKEERGRGNFPDRFSARQFPNYSSELNVNALLLGDSALYLCASSLAGEKGEKLFFGSGTQLSVL.

With respect to this clonotype: The junction differs from germline at one of its ends, possibly a read error. The chain uses TRBV7-2 and TRBJ1-2, with a tentative D call TRBD1 (5 bases). This CDR3 is 15 amino acids long. Germline V CDR1 and CDR2: SGHTA, FQGNSA. The CDR3 bases are TGTGCCAGCAGCCCTCAAACAGGATCGCGAAATGGCTACCCCTTC. Translating gives CASSPQTGSRNGYPF.